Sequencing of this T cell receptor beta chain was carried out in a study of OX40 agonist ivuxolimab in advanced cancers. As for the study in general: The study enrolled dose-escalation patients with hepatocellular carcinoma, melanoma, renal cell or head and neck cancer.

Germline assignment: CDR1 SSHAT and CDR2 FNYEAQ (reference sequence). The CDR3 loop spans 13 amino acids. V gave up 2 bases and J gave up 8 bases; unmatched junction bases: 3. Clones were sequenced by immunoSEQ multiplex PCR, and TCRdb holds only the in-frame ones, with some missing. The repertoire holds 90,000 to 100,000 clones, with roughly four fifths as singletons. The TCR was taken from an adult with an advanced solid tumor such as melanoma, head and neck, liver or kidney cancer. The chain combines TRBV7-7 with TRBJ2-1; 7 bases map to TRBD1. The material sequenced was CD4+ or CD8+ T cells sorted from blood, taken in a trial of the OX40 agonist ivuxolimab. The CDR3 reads CASSLRGGDEQFF. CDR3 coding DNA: TGTGCCAGCAGCTTAAGAGGGGGCGATGAGCAGTTCTTC.